These T cell receptor beta chains were read from a single sample in a study of T cell responses to AZD1222 COVID-19 vaccine. Data came from immunoSEQ multiplex PCR; TCRdb stores just in-frame clones and leaves some out. The sample carries 100,000 to 150,000 clones, 75% to 90% recorded once. The sequencing here drew on peripheral blood, taken on day 0 of AZD1222 vaccination. All receptors derive from an adult in good health. Each CDR3 is given with its conserved first and last residue. D genes are given only for firm matches. Size values are once, few and many counts, or a class for expanded clones, and some rows have none.

j_call d_call clone_size v_call cdr3_nt cdr3_aa
TRBJ1-1 TRBD1 . TRBV27 TGTGCCAGCAGCCGACCTGGGACAGGGGGCTGGGCTGAAGCTTTCTTT CASSRPGTGGWAEAFF
TRBJ1-1 . . TRBV6-5 TGTGCCAGCAGACCAGGGTTTCACACTGAAGCTTTCTTT CASRPGFHTEAFF
TRBJ2-7 TRBD2 . TRBV11-2 TGTGCCAGCAGCGCCGGTAGGCTAGCGGTTGCCTACGAGCAGTACTTC CASSAGRLAVAYEQYF
TRBJ2-5 . few TRBV18 TGTGCCAGCTCACCTTCAATGAGCAGACAAGAGACCCAGTACTTC CASSPSMSRQETQYF
TRBJ2-5 TRBD1 . TRBV28 TGTGCCAGCAGTTTGACAGGGACAGAGACCCAGTACTTC CASSLTGTETQYF
TRBJ2-1 . . TRBV5-1 TGCGCCAGCAGCTTGGTACAGGGAGGCTACAATGAGCAGTTCTTC CASSLVQGGYNEQFF
TRBJ2-5 . . TRBV4-3 TGCGCCAGCAGCCCCGAGGGTCAACAGGGTGGAGGGGAGACCCAGTACTTC CASSPEGQQGGGETQYF
TRBJ1-1 . . TRBV28 TGTGCCAGCAGTTTGGGGGTAGCGGGGTCAGGCTTCTTT CASSLGVAGSGFF
TRBJ2-5 TRBD2 . TRBV3-1/TRBV3-2 TGTGCCAGCAGCCTTGGGACTAGCGGGGCAGAGACCCAGTACTTC CASSLGTSGAETQYF
TRBJ1-6 TRBD1 . TRBV3-1/TRBV3-2 TGTGCCAGCAACCCGACAGGGTCTTATAATTCACCCCTCCACTTT CASNPTGSYNSPLHF
TRBJ1-2 . . TRBV21-1 TGTGCCAGCAGCAAAGGGGACAGGGGGATTGATGGCTACACCTTC CASSKGDRGIDGYTF
TRBJ2-7 . . TRBV7-9 TGTGCCAGCAGCCCGTTAGGAGCTCTCTACGAGCAGTACTTC CASSPLGALYEQYF
TRBJ2-3 . . TRBV5-4 TGTGCCAGCACCACGATTAATCAGGGGGGATCAGATACGCAGTATTTT CASTTINQGGSDTQYF
TRBJ2-3 . . TRBV11-3 TGTGCCAGCAGCTCCCGAGGCACAGATACGCAGTATTTT CASSSRGTDTQYF
TRBJ1-5 TRBD1 . TRBV28 TGTGCCAGCAGTCCAGGACAGGGGGCGGGAAGCAATCAGCCCCAGCATTTT CASSPGQGAGSNQPQHF
TRBJ2-2 . . TRBV5-1 TGCGCCAGCAGCTTGGAGGGCAGAACCACCGGGGAGCTGTTTTTT CASSLEGRTTGELFF
TRBJ2-1 TRBD2 few TRBV6-5 TGTGCCAGCAGATCCCTAGCGGGGGGAGACAATGAGCAGTTCTTC CASRSLAGGDNEQFF
TRBJ2-7 . . TRBV6-5 TGTGCCAGCAGTCCCGGGAGCCACGAGCAGTACTTC CASSPGSHEQYF
TRBJ2-4 . . TRBV19 TGTGCCAGTAGTACAGGGGGGAACATTCAGTACTTC CASSTGGNIQYF
TRBJ2-1 . . TRBV15 TGTGCCACCAGCAGAGACCCTAGCTTCCGTGAGCAGTTCTTC CATSRDPSFREQFF
TRBJ2-1 TRBD2 . TRBV10-3 TGTGCCATCAGGTCCGGGACTAGCGGGAATGCTCAACTCTACAATGAGCAGTTCTTC CAIRSGTSGNAQLYNEQFF
TRBJ2-3 . . TRBV19 TGTGCCAGTAGTGAGGACGGCTTCTACACAGATACGCAGTATTTT CASSEDGFYTDTQYF
TRBJ1-1 . . TRBV15 TGTGCCACCAGCAGAGCGTGGGGCGAGGACACTGAAGCTTTCTTT CATSRAWGEDTEAFF
TRBJ2-5 . . TRBV5-1 TGCGCCAGCAGCATCCTCGGGACAAGCCAAGAGACCCAGTACTTC CASSILGTSQETQYF
TRBJ1-1 . . TRBV7-2 TGTGCCAGCAGCTTAGTGGGGAGGAACACTGAAGCTTTCTTT CASSLVGRNTEAFF
TRBJ1-1 . . TRBV2 TGTGCCAGCAGTGAACGGGTTACTACGATGAACACTGAAGCTTTCTTT CASSERVTTMNTEAFF
TRBJ1-2 TRBD1 once TRBV6-5 TGTGCCAGCAGAACAAGGACAGGGGTTTATGGCTACACCTTC CASRTRTGVYGYTF
TRBJ1-5 . . TRBV12-3/TRBV12-4 TGTGCCAGCAGTCCTAGTGAGAATCAGCCCCAGCATTTT CASSPSENQPQHF
TRBJ2-4 TRBD2 . TRBV3-1/TRBV3-2 TGTGCCAGCAGCCAAGGGGGGGGTAGTAGAGACATTCAGTACTTC CASSQGGGSRDIQYF
TRBJ2-7 . . TRBV4-1 TGCGCCAGCAGCCAAACAGCCTTAGCTTCCTACGAGCAGTACTTC CASSQTALASYEQYF
TRBJ1-2 . . TRBV29-1 TGCAGCACAAGCCCGGGGTCCTATGGCTACACCTTC CSTSPGSYGYTF
TRBJ1-3 . . TRBV3-1/TRBV3-2 TGTGCCAGCAGCCAACAGGGCAGCTCTGGAAACACCATATATTTT CASSQQGSSGNTIYF
TRBJ2-1 TRBD2 . TRBV18 TGTGCCAGCTCTCGACTAGCGGGAGGGCCGGGATACAATGAGCAGTTCTTC CASSRLAGGPGYNEQFF
TRBJ1-2 . . TRBV4-1 TGCGCCAGCAGCCAGGGGGCGGGTAGGGAACTCTATGGCTACACCTTC CASSQGAGRELYGYTF
TRBJ1-4 TRBD1 . TRBV3-1/TRBV3-2 TGTGCCAGCAGCCCCCAGGGGGCGGGAGAAAAACTGTTTTTT CASSPQGAGEKLFF
TRBJ2-3 TRBD1 . TRBV15 TGTGCCACCAGCACCTTGGGACAGGCAGGCACAGATACGCAGTATTTT CATSTLGQAGTDTQYF
TRBJ2-7 . . TRBV2 TGTGCCAGCAGTGATGAGGATTTACCCTACGAGCAGTACTTC CASSDEDLPYEQYF
TRBJ2-2 TRBD2 . TRBV3-1/TRBV3-2 TGTGCCAGCAGCCGAACTAGCGGGGGTAGAACCGGGGAGCTGTTTTTT CASSRTSGGRTGELFF
TRBJ2-1 . . TRBV5-1 TGCGCCAGCAGCTTGTGGCCCCAGGGGGGCAATGAGCAGTTCTTC CASSLWPQGGNEQFF
TRBJ1-5 . . TRBV27 TGTGCCAGCAGCCACTCGGGGACTCAGCCCCAGCATTTT CASSHSGTQPQHF